This T cell receptor (beta chain) comes out of a study of blood T cell repertoires in COVID-19. The CDR3 runs 17 residues. Germline values: CDR1 SGDLS, CDR2 YYNGEE. V lost 3 bases and J lost 1; bases outside the gene matches: 10. Assay used: immunoSEQ multiplex PCR; TCRdb lists only in-frame clones, some missing. The sample holds about 180,000 clones, 80% to 90% seen once. The TCR originated in a woman older than 75 with COVID-19, enrolled during active disease. Sequenced material: peripheral blood. The genes are TRBV9 and TRBJ2-1; 7 bases are a match to TRBD1. The CDR3 coding sequence is TGTGCCAGCAGCGATCCCAACAGGGGACAATCCTACAATGAGCAGTTCTTC. It is translated as CASSDPNRGQSYNEQFF.